Given below is one T cell receptor (beta chain) in context. Antigen: not known. CDR1 is SGHTA and CDR2 is FQGNSA in the germline V gene. This CDR3 has 16 residues. With 1 base removed from V and 1 base from J, the gap between germline ends came to 10 bases. This record belongs to a study of T cell responses to AZD1222 COVID-19 vaccine. Assay: immunoSEQ multiplex PCR; the TCRdb copy retains only in-frame clones and omits some. The data contain about 74,000 clones, more than 85% of them singletons. Study results and limitations: Only a handful of AZD1222 recipients, more than five in all, had baseline seropositivity. White British ancestry dominated among donors, who included more females, and clonal diversity was possibly underestimated.

Investigators merged groups given second doses at roughly 4 or roughly 12 weeks. This chain links TRBV7-2 with TRBJ2-2; tentatively, D is TRBD2 (6 bases). The source material was peripheral blood, sampled 28 days after the second AZD1222 dose. This clonotype was sampled from an adult who received the AZD1222 COVID-19 vaccine. The CDR3 spells CASSLVASENTGELFF. The CDR3, as DNA: TGTGCCAGCAGCTTAGTAGCTAGCGAGAACACCGGGGAGCTGTTTTTT.